The rows below give T cell receptor beta chains drawn from one sample of a study of radiotherapy plus CTLA-4 blockade in lung cancer. Sequenced by immunoSEQ multiplex PCR; TCRdb stores in-frame clones only, minus some. Here the sample spans 85,000 to 95,000 clones, 82% being singletons. The input for sequencing was peripheral blood, taken from a patient treated with radiotherapy plus ipilimumab. These receptors were obtained from a human donor with non-small cell lung cancer that progressed on radiotherapy plus ipilimumab. CDR3s leave out the opening cysteine and the closing phenylalanine or tryptophan. The order of the fields is J gene, V gene, CDR3 length, clone size, CDR3 protein. Size is omitted from some rows. Given values are once, few, many or a class for expanded clones.

>TRBJ1-4|TRBV7-9|14|.
ASSLDGAGKGEKLF
>TRBJ2-1|TRBV10-3|11|few
AIKTGAHNEQF
>TRBJ2-3|TRBV5-1|12|.
ASSLAGGKGGQY
>TRBJ1-3|TRBV20-1|9|once
SARMGNTIY
>TRBJ2-3|TRBV5-1|14|.
ASSSQSQSSTDTQY
>TRBJ2-6|TRBV15|16|.
ATSRGGTGRFGANVLT
>TRBJ1-1|TRBV29-1|11|.
SVERQGMNEAF
>TRBJ2-7|TRBV10-1|14|.
ASSEFQAGTGDEQY
>TRBJ2-7|TRBV7-9|10|.
ASSLGEYEQY
>TRBJ2-4|TRBV28|15|.
ASSSLAVRLAKNIQY
>TRBJ2-1|TRBV28|13|once
ASSLNRDAYNEQF
>TRBJ1-1|TRBV18|12|.
ASSLRQGDTEAF
>TRBJ2-1|TRBV29-1|14|.
SVVKTSGSSYNEQF
>TRBJ2-7|TRBV27|16|.
ASSSTLGSGRPPYEQY
>TRBJ2-3|TRBV6-5|10|.
ASSPGSDTQY
>TRBJ2-5|TRBV5-5|14|.
ASSYSTGGSQETQY
>TRBJ1-5|TRBV28|13|.
ASSSWTVQYQPQH